This passage covers 17 T cell receptor beta chains from one sample sequenced in a study of vaccination and CD4 T cells after COVID-19. Treatment given: roughly ten-day PBMC culture with coronavirus spike peptide pools or control peptides (ViraFEST assay). An Oncomine TCR Beta short-read assay was used to sequence the DNA from cultured CD4+ T cells. Via MiXCR, TCRdb re-called the PCR reads, giving one row per CDR3 protein. The top ten clones hold 45% to 50% of a sample with 3,000 to 4,000 distinct CDR3 sequences, 32% of them seen once. What these receptors recognize is not known. Sequenced sample: CD4+ T cells from blood, cultured in vitro. These TCRs come from a human donor who had recovered from COVID-19.

This clonotype came up a few times. V gene TRBV27 combines with J gene TRBJ1-1; D may be TRBD1 (6 bases). The germline V and J ends were trimmed by 0 bases and 0 bases, with 17 bases remaining between them. This CDR3 is 18 amino acids long. Germline V gene sequence: CDR1 MNHEY, CDR2 SMNVEV (reference sequence). CDR3 residues: CASSLSIGGPGVNTEAFF. The CDR3 region has the DNA TGTGCCAGCAGTTTATCGATTGGGGGGCCCGGAGTGAACACTGAAGCTTTCTTT.

Judged by abundance, this clonotype is medium-sized (0.01 to 0.1%). In DNA, the CDR3 is TGTGCTATTACCGGGGGTGGTGGCACAGATACGCAGTATTTT. Translating it yields CAITGGGGTDTQYF. The gene calls are TRBV12-5 and TRBJ2-3, with a weak D call TRBD2 (6 bases). Trimming stripped 10 bases from V and 1 base from J, with 15 bases between. Germline V gives CDR1 LGHNT, CDR2 FRNRAP. The CDR3 has 14 amino acids.

This clonotype was seen a handful of times. V and J are TRBV2 and TRBJ2-5; 8 nucleotides line up with TRBD2. CDR3 length: 13 residues. In germline, CDR1 is SNHLY, CDR2 FYNNEI. Trimming took 7 bases from V and 7 from J; bases not matched to a gene: 8. CDR3 nucleotide sequence: TGTGCCAGCATTATTAGCGGGGCCGGGACCCAGTACTTC. It encodes CASIISGAGTQYF.

The chain employs TRBV12-3 or TRBV12-4 and TRBJ2-1; D might be TRBD1 or TRBD2, each matching 5 bases. The CDR3 totals 12 residues. V was trimmed by 6 bases and J by 7 bases, leaving 10 bases between them. CDR3: CASSPEGNEQFF. The DNA of the CDR3 is TGTGCCAGCAGCCCTGAGGGGAATGAGCAGTTCTTC.

The chain has TRBV9 and TRBJ1-4; the D is unclear. The CDR3 is 15 amino acids. The germline V and J ends were trimmed by 0 bases and 7 bases, with 13 bases remaining between them. Germline V gene data show CDR1 as SGDLS and CDR2 as YYNGEE. DNA of the CDR3: TGTGCCAGCAGCGTAGAGGGAGGGAAGGGTGAAAAACTGTTTTTT. Amino acids: CASSVEGGKGEKLFF.

In this sample, this clonotype turned up a few times. V is TRBV12-3 or TRBV12-4 and J is TRBJ2-3; possible D gene TRBD1, 5 bases. The CDR3 runs 13 residues. V lost 5 bases to trimming and J lost 11 bases, with 17 bases between them. CDR3 DNA: TGTGCCAGCAGTACTGGACCCATAGGGGAGCAGTATTTT. Residues: CASSTGPIGEQYF.

In this sample, this clonotype turned up a few times. The CDR3 loop reads CASSERAGGRDGELFF. Written as DNA, the CDR3 is TGTGCCAGCAGTGAAAGGGCAGGTGGTCGGGACGGGGAGCTGTTTTTT. This chain uses TRBV25-1 with TRBJ2-2; perhaps TRBD2 as D (5 bases). The CDR3 length is 16 residues. Germline V gene data show CDR1 as MGHDK and CDR2 as SYGVNS. Trimming left V 2 bases short and J 7 bases short, with 17 bases between.

This clonotype has only a few counts. The chain employs TRBV4-2 and TRBJ2-5; TRBD2 agrees at 11 bases. Germline V gene sequence: CDR1 LGHNA, CDR2 YNFKEQ. Germline trimming cut 0 bases from V and 8 bases from J; bases unmatched to any gene: 5. The CDR3 has 15 residues. The CDR3 is CASSQEASGGFTQYF. CDR3 DNA: TGTGCCAGCAGCCAAGAGGCTAGCGGGGGGTTTACCCAGTACTTC.

Only a few counts were recorded for this clonotype. V gene TRBV7-6 combines with J gene TRBJ1-6; no definite D call. The CDR3 spans 16 residues. The ends were cut back, 2 bases at V and 3 bases at J, with 11 bases in the middle. CDR1 SGHVS and CDR2 FNYEAQ come from the germline V gene. CDR3 DNA sequence: TGTGCCAGCAGCTTATCCGGACCTATCTATAATTCACCCCTCCACTTT. Its translation: CASSLSGPIYNSPLHF.

By share, this clonotype counts as medium-sized. CDR3 sequence reads: CATSSELGGHEQYF. The CDR3 DNA follows: TGTGCCACCAGCAGTGAGTTGGGGGGCCACGAGCAGTACTTC. This rearrangement joins TRBV15 to TRBJ2-7, with D perhaps given as TRBD1 or TRBD2 (6 bases each). Deletions cut 3 bases from V and 5 bases from J, with 14 bases between. The CDR3 length is 14 residues. Germline CDR1 LNHNV, CDR2 YYDKDF (reference sequence). The variable domain in full, completed from reference TRBV15 and TRBJ2-7, reads DAMVIQNPRYQVTQFGKPVTLSCSQTLNHNVMYWYQQKSSQAPKLLFHYYDKDFNNEADTPDNFQSRRPNTSFCFLDIRSPGLGDTAMYLCATSSELGGHEQYFGPGTRLTVT.

This clonotype was seen a few times. The CDR3: CATSRGERLAGGRADYEQYF. The CDR3, as DNA: TGTGCCACCAGCAGAGGGGAAAGGCTAGCGGGGGGCCGGGCCGACTACGAGCAGTACTTC. The rearrangement joins TRBV15 to TRBJ2-7; 11 bases align to TRBD2. This CDR3 is built from 20 residues. J was trimmed by 3 bases and V by 1 base; bases with no gene match: 17. Germline V gene lookup returns CDR1 LNHNV and CDR2 YYDKDF (reference sequence). Combining the CDR3 with reference TRBV15 and TRBJ2-7 gives the whole variable domain DAMVIQNPRYQVTQFGKPVTLSCSQTLNHNVMYWYQQKSSQAPKLLFHYYDKDFNNEADTPDNFQSRRPNTSFCFLDIRSPGLGDTAMYLCATSRGERLAGGRADYEQYFGPGTRLTVT.

CDR3 coding DNA: TGTGCCAGTGCGAGGGGAACCCAAGAGACCCAGTACTTC. Protein: CASARGTQETQYF. The rearrangement joins TRBV19 to TRBJ2-5; possibly TRBD1 or TRBD2 for D (5 bases each). Germline V gene sequence: CDR1 LNHDA, CDR2 SQIVND (reference sequence). The length of the CDR3 is 13 residues. The germline V and J ends were trimmed by 8 bases and 1 base, with 11 bases remaining between them.

This clonotype was seen a handful of times. The chain recombines TRBV5-1 with TRBJ2-2, with D uncertain. Germline V gives CDR1 SGHRS, CDR2 YFSETQ. The V gene lost 7 bases and the J gene lost 3 bases, with 10 bases spanning the gap. The CDR3 spans 13 residues. CDR3 sequence reads: CASAQRYTGELFF. DNA for the CDR3: TGCGCCAGCGCCCAGCGATACACCGGGGAGCTGTTTTTT.

This chain links TRBV27 with TRBJ1-6; D ambiguous. Per the germline V gene, CDR1 is MNHEY and CDR2 is SMNVEV (reference sequence). V was trimmed by 3 bases and J by 10 bases, leaving 16 bases between them. The CDR3 has 15 residues. This CDR3 is CASSFGIFNGSPLHF. In nucleotides, the CDR3 is TGTGCCAGCAGTTTCGGTATTTTTAATGGGTCACCCCTCCACTTT.

This clonotype was counted once. V gene TRBV12-3 or TRBV12-4 combines with J gene TRBJ1-6; D is unclear. The CDR3 has 13 amino acids. V lost 2 bases to trimming and J lost 6 bases, with 5 bases between them. CDR3 sequence (DNA): TGTGCCAGCAGTTTAACCCTTAATTCACCCCTCCACTTT. Protein sequence: CASSLTLNSPLHF.

This clonotype occurred a few times. The chain employs TRBV11-3 and TRBJ2-3; D is unresolved. Germline-derived CDR1 and CDR2 are SGHNT and YENEEA. Trimming pared 6 bases from V and 5 bases from J, leaving 6 bases between. The CDR3 loop spans 11 amino acids. As DNA, the CDR3 is TGTGCCAGCAGTGTGGGAGATACGCAGTATTTT. Its protein is CASSVGDTQYF.

In this sample, this clonotype turned up a few times. The rearrangement uses TRBV6-1 and TRBJ1-2; D may be TRBD1 (5 bases). The CDR3 loop spans 12 amino acids. V was cut by 6 bases and J by 6 bases, with 11 bases left in between. Germline CDR1 reads MNHNS; CDR2 reads SASEGT. The CDR3 sequence is CASSRKGDGYTF. In DNA form, the CDR3 reads TGTGCCAGCAGCCGAAAAGGGGATGGCTACACCTTC.